This T cell receptor beta chain was identified during a study of T cell responses to AZD1222 COVID-19 vaccine. About the research overall: Both about-4-week and about-12-week second-dose recipients were combined.

Libraries were prepared by immunoSEQ multiplex PCR; TCRdb keeps only in-frame clonotypes and omits some of them. The table includes roughly 150,000 clones, 90% to 95% detected once. CDR3 length: 12 residues. Germline V gene data show CDR1 as SGDLS and CDR2 as YYNGEE. With 2 bases removed from V and 8 bases from J, the gap between germline ends came to 10 bases. Only one count was recorded for this clone. The source was peripheral blood, collected on day 0 of AZD1222 vaccination. The rearrangement links TRBV9 to TRBJ1-1; unclear D gene. The clonotype comes from an adult in good health. CDR3 DNA sequence: TGTGCCAGCAGCGTTTACGGGAAGGAAGCTTTCTTT. This encodes CASSVYGKEAFF.